This passage covers 27 T cell receptor beta chains from one sample sequenced in a study of CD8+ T cells in alopecia areata. As for treatment: oral pan-JAK inhibitor, 5-10 mg twice daily. Peripheral blood and lesional scalp punch biopsies came from alopecia areata patients. Following extraction, RNA underwent reverse transcription to cDNA, which served as the sequencing template. This table comes from immunoSEQ multiplex PCR, and its TCRdb copy is limited to in-frame clones, with some not included. This sample yields 15,000 to 20,000 clones, of which 59% are seen a single time; over 7% belongs to the top ten. The sequenced sample was skin, obtained at week 4, from a patient treated with tofacitinib. These receptors all come from a human donor with alopecia areata.

This clone is a singleton in its sample. The V gene is TRBV6-5, the J gene TRBJ2-2; TRBD1 aligns across 9 bases. V lost 10 bases, J lost 5 bases, and 8 bases stayed unmatched. The germline gives CDR1 MNHEY, CDR2 SVGAGI. This CDR3 comprises 14 residues. This CDR3 reads CATQGTGRTGELFF. The CDR3 DNA reads TGTGCCACCCAAGGGACAGGGCGAACCGGGGAGCTGTTTTTT.

The rearrangement uses TRBV11-2 and TRBJ2-7, with 10 bases fitting TRBD2. V lost 5 bases to trimming and J lost 1 base; unmatched junction nucleotides: 8. The CDR3 is 16 amino acids. The germline V gene encodes CDR1 SGHAT and CDR2 FQNNGV. The CDR3 sequence is CASSITLAGFSYEQYF. For the CDR3, the DNA is TGTGCCAGCAGCATCACACTAGCGGGGTTTTCCTACGAGCAGTACTTC.

The CDR3 loop is CASSPLGAGGYTF. CDR3 nucleotides: TGTGCCAGCAGTCCTTTGGGGGCGGGAGGCTACACCTTC. The chain is built from TRBV6-5 and TRBJ1-2; D might be TRBD1 (6 bases). In germline, CDR1 is MNHEY, CDR2 SVGAGI. The CDR3 runs 13 residues. Trimming took off 5 bases at V and 8 bases at J, with 15 bases between the two ends.

J is TRBJ2-5 and V is TRBV6-6; D is ambiguous. The germline gives CDR1 MNHNY, CDR2 SVGAGI (reference sequence). The CDR3 consists of 12 residues. Trimming left V 0 bases short and J 5 bases short, with 4 bases between. CDR3 loop: CASSYSAETQYF. Written as DNA, the CDR3 is TGTGCCAGCAGTTACTCGGCGGAGACCCAGTACTTC.

The chain has TRBV11-3 and TRBJ2-7; 9 nucleotides align to TRBD1. CDR1 SGHNT and CDR2 YENEEA come from the germline V gene. The CDR3 is made up of 14 amino acids. J gave up 4 bases and V 6 bases, and 7 bases lay outside the gene matches. In nucleotides, the CDR3 is TGTGCCAGCAGGTCGGAGACAGGGGGTTACGAGCAGTACTTC. Its protein product is CASRSETGGYEQYF.

This chain connects TRBV19 to TRBJ1-5, with TRBD1 as a possible D gene (5 bases). CDR3 length equals 14 residues. CDR1 is LNHDA and CDR2 is SQIVND in the germline V gene (reference sequence). Trimming took off 5 bases at V and 7 bases at J, with 15 bases between the two ends. CDR3 nucleotide sequence: TGTGCCAGTAGTCCCACGGGGCCGGGGCAGCCCCAGCATTTT. It is translated as CASSPTGPGQPQHF.

The V and J genes are TRBV28 and TRBJ2-7; tentatively, D is TRBD1 (6 bases). V dropped 6 bases and J dropped 3 bases, with 18 bases sitting between them. CDR1 MDHEN and CDR2 SYDVKM come from the germline V gene. The CDR3 is 15 residues long. The CDR3 region is CASRPQGNKIYEQYF. For the CDR3, the DNA is TGTGCCAGCAGACCACAGGGTAATAAGATCTACGAGCAGTACTTC.

The rearrangement uses TRBV19 and TRBJ2-3; possibly TRBD1 for D (5 bases). The germline V gene encodes CDR1 LNHDA and CDR2 SQIVND (reference sequence). CDR3 size: 14 residues. V lost 6 bases and J 4 bases, leaving 14 bases between the germline ends. DNA for the CDR3: TGTGCCAGTAGATCCGCGTCCAGGGCAGATACGCAGTATTTT. This codes for CASRSASRADTQYF.

The rearrangement links TRBV6-6 to TRBJ1-2; 7 bases line up with TRBD1. Germline-derived CDR1 and CDR2 are MNHNY and SVGAGI (reference sequence). CDR3 length: 13 amino acids. J was trimmed by 7 bases and V by 7 bases; bases with no gene match: 9. CDR3 nucleotides: TGTGCCAGCATTCCACACACAGGGGCTGGCTACACCTTC. Protein sequence: CASIPHTGAGYTF.

This chain links TRBV7-2 with TRBJ1-1; TRBD1 matches 12 bases. Per germline, CDR1 SGHTA and CDR2 FQGNSA. This CDR3 is built from 18 residues. With 5 bases clipped from V and 5 bases from J, the junction kept 15 bases outside the gene matches. In nucleotides, the CDR3 is TGTGCCAGCAGCCTTAGGACTCCGGGACAGGGGGCTCGGACTGAAGCTTTCTTT. It specifies CASSLRTPGQGARTEAFF. Using reference TRBV7-2 and TRBJ1-1 for the parts outside the CDR3, the full variable domain is GAGVSQSPSNKVTEKGKDVELRCDPISGHTALYWYRQSLGQGLEFLIYFQGNSAPDKSGLPSDRFSAERTGGSVSTLTIQRTQQEDSAVYLCASSLRTPGQGARTEAFFGQGTRLTVV.

This clone occurred a few times. Being one base from a much bigger clone, this may be a read error. The gene calls are TRBV4-2 and TRBJ1-2, with D hard to call. Per germline, CDR1 LGHNA and CDR2 YNFKEQ. Trimming removed 4 bases from V and 4 bases from J, with 13 bases in between. The CDR3 is 14 amino acids. CDR3 region: CASSPNPLPYGYTF. For the CDR3, the DNA is TGTGCCAGCAGCCCAAATCCCCTTCCCTATGGCTACACCTTC.

The chain joins TRBV5-4 to TRBJ2-7; unclear D gene. The CDR3 contains 15 residues. Trimming cost V 0 bases and J 6 bases, with 16 bases left between them. Germline CDR1 SGHNT, CDR2 YYREEE (reference sequence). The CDR3 protein is CASSLAKARGGEQYF. For the CDR3, the DNA is TGTGCCAGCAGCTTGGCCAAGGCACGAGGCGGCGAGCAGTACTTC.

This rearrangement joins TRBV4-3 to TRBJ1-6; D remains unclear. From germline, CDR1 is LGHNA and CDR2 YSLEER. The ends were cut back, 3 bases at V and 7 bases at J, with 10 bases in the middle. This CDR3 comprises 14 residues. Here the CDR3 reads CASSQWTGNSPLHF. CDR3 bases: TGCGCCAGCAGCCAGTGGACGGGAAATTCACCCCTCCACTTT.

The genes are TRBV10-3 and TRBJ2-5; 12 bases line up with TRBD2. This CDR3 comprises 16 residues. Per germline, CDR1 ENHRY and CDR2 SYGVKD. The ends lost 3 bases at V and 5 bases at J; junction bases unmatched: 7. The DNA for the CDR3 is TGTGCCATCAGTGACCCCGGGACTAGCGGGTTTGAGACCCAGTACTTC. Translated, it gives CAISDPGTSGFETQYF.

This chain joins TRBV9 and TRBJ2-1; TRBD1 is a possible D gene (5 bases). Between the trimmed V and J ends, which lost 5 bases and 2 bases, there was a span of 11 bases. The CDR3 runs 14 residues. Germline values: CDR1 SGDLS, CDR2 YYNGEE. Here the CDR3 reads CASSLRGTYNEQFF. In DNA, the CDR3 is TGTGCCAGCAGTCTTAGGGGCACCTACAATGAGCAGTTCTTC.

This clone came up once. An end of the junction differs from the germline gene, which may be a read error. The chain carries TRBV11-2 and TRBJ1-4; TRBD1 matches at 10 bases. The CDR3 is made up of 16 amino acids. CDR1 and CDR2 from the germline V gene are SGHAT and FQNNGV. CDR3 loop: CVSSAYRDRGGEKLFF. The CDR3 DNA sequence: TGTGTCAGCAGCGCCTACCGGGACAGGGGAGGAGAAAAACTGTTTTTT.

The genes are TRBV28 and TRBJ2-7, with a tentative D call TRBD1 (6 bases). Trimming pared 3 bases from V and 0 bases from J, leaving 18 bases between. Germline CDR1 MDHEN, CDR2 SYDVKM. The CDR3 contains 17 residues. The DNA for the CDR3 is TGTGCCAGCAGTTTGCTTTCCGGGGACACCAGCTCCTACGAGCAGTACTTC. Its translation is CASSLLSGDTSSYEQYF.

This chain joins TRBV19 and TRBJ2-4, with D maybe TRBD2 (7 bases). Deletions cut 5 bases from V and 8 bases from J, with 19 bases between. From germline, CDR1 is LNHDA and CDR2 SQIVND (reference sequence). This CDR3 is 15 amino acids long. In DNA form, the CDR3 reads TGTGCCAGTAGTGGACGGGGGGCAGGGAGATACATTCAGTACTTC. Amino acid sequence: CASSGRGAGRYIQYF.

The chain has TRBV28 and TRBJ1-1; D is unclear. V lost 5 bases and J 6 bases, leaving 19 bases between the germline ends. CDR1 is MDHEN and CDR2 is SYDVKM in the germline V gene. The CDR3 covers 15 residues. The CDR3 reads CASSSPGSTVAEAFF. The CDR3 DNA reads as TGTGCCAGCAGTAGCCCCGGCAGTACCGTCGCTGAAGCTTTCTTT.

This clone has a handful of counts. V and J are TRBV7-2 and TRBJ2-1; 8 nucleotides line up with TRBD1. Trimming at V came to 5 bases and at J to 4 bases, leaving 4 bases not matched to a gene. CDR1 is SGHTA, CDR2 FQGNSA, per germline. The CDR3 extends over 14 amino acids. The CDR3 DNA is TGTGCCAGCAGCGGGACAGGAGAATACAATGAGCAGTTCTTC. Translated: CASSGTGEYNEQFF.

The CDR3 spells CASSPHPLAGGTDTQYF. CDR3 coding DNA: TGTGCCAGCTCACCCCACCCACTAGCGGGGGGCACAGATACGCAGTATTTT. The J gene is TRBJ2-3, the V gene TRBV18, with 11 bases aligning to TRBD2. The CDR3 consists of 17 residues. V gave up 3 bases and J gave up 1 base; unmatched junction bases: 6. CDR1 and CDR2 (germline): KGHSH, LQKENI.

The gene calls are TRBV6-1 and TRBJ2-7; 9 bases agree with TRBD1. In germline, CDR1 is MNHNS, CDR2 SASEGT. V gave up 8 bases and J gave up 0 bases; unmatched junction bases: 2. The CDR3 sequence is 13 residues long. In DNA, the CDR3 is TGTGCCAGCGGACAGGGGCTCTCCTACGAGCAGTACTTC. As protein: CASGQGLSYEQYF.

In its sample, this clone was seen a few times. CDR3 sequence reads: CASSAQANYGYTF. The CDR3 bases are TGTGCCAGCAGTGCACAGGCTAACTATGGCTACACCTTC. V is TRBV6-1 and J is TRBJ1-2; D is possibly TRBD1 (5 bases). V lost 4 bases and J 0 bases, leaving 6 bases between the germline ends. The CDR3 length is 13 residues. Per germline, CDR1 MNHNS and CDR2 SASEGT.

This chain joins TRBV30 and TRBJ2-5; D perhaps matches TRBD2 (6 bases). This CDR3 comprises 14 residues. CDR1 GTSNPN and CDR2 SVGIG come from the germline V gene (reference sequence). The V end was cut by 5 bases, the J end by 2 bases, with 15 bases between. DNA of the CDR3: TGTGCCTGGGGACCGGGACTTACACAAGAGACCCAGTACTTC. Translated, it gives CAWGPGLTQETQYF. Combining the CDR3 with reference TRBV30 and TRBJ2-5 gives the whole variable domain SQTIHQWPATLVQPVGSPLSLECTVEGTSNPNLYWYRQAAGRGLQLLFYSVGIGQISSEVPQNLSASRPQDRQFILSSKKLLLSDSGFYLCAWGPGLTQETQYFGPGTRLLVL.

This chain links TRBV28 with TRBJ2-5, with 8 bases identical to TRBD1. This CDR3 has 15 residues. Trimming cost V 3 bases and J 5 bases; bases outside gene matches: 8. Germline-derived CDR1 and CDR2 are MDHEN and SYDVKM. The CDR3 coding sequence is TGTGCCAGCAGTTTGGACAGGGACCTCTTCGAGACCCAGTACTTC. This translates into CASSLDRDLFETQYF. Drawing the rest from reference TRBV28 and TRBJ2-5, the complete variable domain is DVKVTQSSRYLVKRTGEKVFLECVQDMDHENMFWYRQDPGLGLRLIYFSYDVKMKEKGDIPEGYSVSREKKERFSLILESASTNQTSMYLCASSLDRDLFETQYFGPGTRLLVL.

The chain recombines TRBV18 with TRBJ1-5; 12 positions agree with TRBD1. In germline, CDR1 is KGHSH, CDR2 LQKENI. The CDR3 consists of 16 residues. Trimming cost V 2 bases and J 6 bases; bases outside gene matches: 5. The DNA of the CDR3 is TGTGCCAGCTCACCAAGGGACAGGGGGCACGGTCAGCCCCAGCATTTT. Its translation: CASSPRDRGHGQPQHF. Based on the CDR3 plus reference TRBV18 and TRBJ1-5, the full variable domain is NAGVMQNPRHLVRRRGQEARLRCSPMKGHSHVYWYRQLPEEGLKFMVYLQKENIIDESGMPKERFSAEFPKEGPSILRIQQVVRGDSAAYFCASSPRDRGHGQPQHFGDGTRLSIL.

This rearrangement joins TRBV4-1 to TRBJ1-5, with D unclear. Between the trimmed V and J ends, which lost 1 base and 7 bases, there was a span of 14 bases. Germline CDR1 and CDR2: MGHRA and YSYEKL. The CDR3 length is 15 residues. CDR3 bases: TGCGCCAGCAGCCAAGTTGTTTCCAAAGCCCAGCCCCAGCATTTT. Residues: CASSQVVSKAQPQHF.